These 14 T cell receptor beta chains originate from one sample sequenced in a study of blood T cell repertoires in COVID-19. Here immunoSEQ multiplex PCR was the method, and the copy in TCRdb shows in-frame clones only, minus some. Among over 250,000 clones listed, 80% to 90% were seen once. Sample: peripheral blood. The receptors shown here come from a woman between 45 and 60 years old with acute or convalescent COVID-19.

The rearrangement joins TRBV7-2 to TRBJ1-6; D call uncertain. CDR3 length: 13 amino acids. The V and J ends lost 2 bases and 6 bases respectively, with 5 bases between them. CDR1 and CDR2 (germline): SGHTA, FQGNSA. CDR3 sequence: CASSLLPNSPLHF. CDR3 sequence (DNA): TGTGCCAGCAGCTTACTCCCTAATTCACCCCTCCACTTT.

CDR3 amino acids: CASSPGTGGNTIYF. In DNA form, the CDR3 reads TGTGCCAGCTCCCCCGGGACAGGGGGAAACACCATATATTTT. This chain links TRBV18 with TRBJ1-3, with 9 bases identical to TRBD1. J lost 4 bases, V lost 6 bases, and 4 bases had no gene match. CDR3 length equals 14 residues. Germline loops: CDR1 KGHSH, CDR2 LQKENI. Complete variable domain (other parts from reference TRBV18 and TRBJ1-3): NAGVMQNPRHLVRRRGQEARLRCSPMKGHSHVYWYRQLPEEGLKFMVYLQKENIIDESGMPKERFSAEFPKEGPSILRIQQVVRGDSAAYFCASSPGTGGNTIYFGEGSWLTVV.

The rearrangement links TRBV18 to TRBJ2-7; 7 bases fit TRBD1. The CDR3 consists of 15 residues. V lost 4 bases, J lost 1 base, and 7 bases stayed unmatched. The germline CDR1 and CDR2 sequences are KGHSH and LQKENI. CDR3 DNA sequence: TGTGCCAGCTCACGCCCCGGGACAGCTTCCTACGAGCAGTACTTC. This encodes CASSRPGTASYEQYF.

The chain has TRBV12-5 and TRBJ2-5, with D maybe TRBD2 (6 bases). Germline CDR1 and CDR2: LGHNT and FRNRAP. The CDR3 is 16 amino acids. V was trimmed by 1 base and J by 2 bases, leaving 14 bases between them. The CDR3 coding sequence is TGTGCTAGTGGTTTGGGTCTAGCGTTACCGCAAGAGACCCAGTACTTC. This translates into CASGLGLALPQETQYF.

This clone was detected a few times. The chain has TRBV10-3 and TRBJ1-6; no reliable D call. The ends were cut back, 6 bases at V and 7 bases at J, with 7 bases in the middle. Germline CDR1 and CDR2: ENHRY and SYGVKD. This CDR3 is built from 12 residues. This chain's CDR3 is CAIRGGNSPLHF. CDR3 nucleotides: TGTGCCATCAGAGGAGGGAATTCACCCCTCCACTTT.

The rearrangement links TRBV7-2 to TRBJ2-2, with 7 bases that match TRBD1. V lost 5 bases to trimming and J lost 7 bases; unmatched junction nucleotides: 7. The CDR3 consists of 14 residues. CDR1 and CDR2 (germline): SGHTA, FQGNSA. The CDR3 sequence: CASSPYRGHGELFF. CDR3 DNA sequence: TGTGCCAGCAGCCCCTACAGGGGTCACGGGGAGCTGTTTTTT.

The rearrangement joins TRBV7-2 to TRBJ2-7; D is unresolved. The CDR3 covers 12 residues. V shed 5 bases and J shed 7 bases, with 12 bases lying between them. Germline CDR1 and CDR2: SGHTA and FQGNSA. Written as DNA, the CDR3 is TGTGCCAGCAGCCGGAGTTTTCAGGAGCAGTACTTC. It codes for CASSRSFQEQYF.

The chain joins TRBV14 to TRBJ1-1; 7 bases fit TRBD1. The CDR3 loop spans 12 amino acids. J gave up 12 bases and V 4 bases, and 8 bases lay outside the gene matches. The germline V gene has CDR1 SGHDN and CDR2 FVKESK. CDR3 protein: CASSPDRAKTFF. CDR3 in DNA: TGTGCCAGCAGCCCAGACAGGGCCAAAACTTTCTTT.

This clone occurred a few times. This rearrangement joins TRBV28 to TRBJ2-7; 10 nucleotides line up with TRBD1. The CDR3 loop spans 14 amino acids. Germline CDR1 and CDR2: MDHEN and SYDVKM. V dropped 5 bases and J dropped 3; count of bases not matched to a gene: 4. The CDR3: CASSAGTGVYEQYF. The DNA of the CDR3 is TGTGCCAGCAGTGCCGGGACAGGGGTCTACGAGCAGTACTTC.

J is TRBJ2-5 and V is TRBV4-1; a weak D match, TRBD1 (6 bases). V lost 2 bases to trimming and J lost 4 bases, with 11 bases between them. CDR3 length: 14 residues. Germline loops: CDR1 MGHRA, CDR2 YSYEKL. The DNA of the CDR3 is TGCGCCAGCAGCCAATCAGGGGTTGGAGAGACCCAGTACTTC. Translation: CASSQSGVGETQYF.

The V and J genes are TRBV10-3 and TRBJ2-7; 7 bases match TRBD2. CDR1 is ENHRY, CDR2 SYGVKD, per germline. J lost 7 bases, V lost 6 bases, and 15 bases had no gene match. This CDR3 has 15 amino acids. The CDR3 is CAIRSSAGALGEQYF. As DNA, the CDR3 is TGTGCCATCAGAAGTTCTGCGGGAGCTTTGGGTGAGCAGTACTTC.

J is TRBJ1-5 and V is TRBV27; D is possibly TRBD1 (6 bases). The CDR3 runs 15 residues. Trimming cost V 6 bases and J 4 bases, with 16 bases left between them. Germline lookup yields CDR1 MNHEY and CDR2 SMNVEV (reference sequence). The CDR3, as DNA: TGTGCCAGCAGGCGAGGGGGGGTACTAAATCAGCCCCAGCATTTT. Translating gives CASRRGGVLNQPQHF.

The chain uses TRBV9 and TRBJ1-1; D not resolved. There are 13 residues in the CDR3. CDR1 is SGDLS and CDR2 is YYNGEE in the germline V gene. The V gene lost 3 bases and the J gene lost 3 bases, with 9 bases spanning the gap. The CDR3 DNA sequence: TGTGCCAGCAGCGCGAGTATTCACACTGAAGCTTTCTTT. Protein: CASSASIHTEAFF.

This clone was found a few times. The chain uses TRBV30 and TRBJ1-1; 9 bases line up with TRBD1. Germline assignment: CDR1 GTSNPN and CDR2 SVGIG (reference sequence). Trimming at V came to 4 bases and at J to 0 bases, leaving 18 bases not matched to a gene. The CDR3 sequence is 19 residues long. DNA for the CDR3: TGTGCCTGGAAAGGGAGTATTTGGGACAGGGAAAATTTGAACACTGAAGCTTTCTTT. This translates into CAWKGSIWDRENLNTEAFF.